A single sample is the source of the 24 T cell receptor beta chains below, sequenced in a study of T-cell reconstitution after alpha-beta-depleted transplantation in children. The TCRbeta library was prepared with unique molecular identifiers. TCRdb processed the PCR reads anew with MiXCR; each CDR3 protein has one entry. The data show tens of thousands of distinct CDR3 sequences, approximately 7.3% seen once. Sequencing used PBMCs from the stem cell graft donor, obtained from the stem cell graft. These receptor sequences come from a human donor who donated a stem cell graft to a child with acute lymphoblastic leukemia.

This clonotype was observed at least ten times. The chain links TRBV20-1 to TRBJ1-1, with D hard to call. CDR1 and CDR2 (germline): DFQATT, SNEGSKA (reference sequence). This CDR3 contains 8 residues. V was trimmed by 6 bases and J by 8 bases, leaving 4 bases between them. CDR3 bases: TGCAGTGCCTCGGAAGCTTTCTTT. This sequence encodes CSASEAFF.

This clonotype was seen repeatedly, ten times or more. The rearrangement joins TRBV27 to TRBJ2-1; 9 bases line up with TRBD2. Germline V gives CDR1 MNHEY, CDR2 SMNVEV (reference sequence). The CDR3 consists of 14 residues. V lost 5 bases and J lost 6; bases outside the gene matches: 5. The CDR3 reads CASSRREGLNEQFF. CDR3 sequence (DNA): TGTGCCAGCAGTCGGCGGGAGGGCCTCAATGAGCAGTTCTTC.

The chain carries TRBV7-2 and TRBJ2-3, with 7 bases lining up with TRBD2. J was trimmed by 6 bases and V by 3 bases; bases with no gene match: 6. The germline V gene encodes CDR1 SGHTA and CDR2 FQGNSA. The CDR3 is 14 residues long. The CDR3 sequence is CASSFRYGGDTQYF. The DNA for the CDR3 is TGTGCCAGCAGCTTTCGTTACGGGGGGGATACGCAGTATTTT.

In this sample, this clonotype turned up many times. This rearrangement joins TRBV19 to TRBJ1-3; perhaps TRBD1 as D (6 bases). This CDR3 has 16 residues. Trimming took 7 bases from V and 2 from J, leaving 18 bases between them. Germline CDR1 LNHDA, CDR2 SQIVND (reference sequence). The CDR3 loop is CASIEQGPMAGNTIYF. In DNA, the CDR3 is TGTGCCAGTATTGAACAGGGCCCAATGGCTGGAAACACCATATATTTT.

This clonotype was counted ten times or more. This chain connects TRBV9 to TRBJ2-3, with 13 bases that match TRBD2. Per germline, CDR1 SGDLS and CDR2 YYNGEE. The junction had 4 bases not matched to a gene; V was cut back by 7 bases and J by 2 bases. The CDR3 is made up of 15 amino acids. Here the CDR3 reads CASGTSGGATDTQYF. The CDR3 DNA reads TGTGCCAGCGGTACTAGCGGGGGGGCCACAGATACGCAGTATTTT.

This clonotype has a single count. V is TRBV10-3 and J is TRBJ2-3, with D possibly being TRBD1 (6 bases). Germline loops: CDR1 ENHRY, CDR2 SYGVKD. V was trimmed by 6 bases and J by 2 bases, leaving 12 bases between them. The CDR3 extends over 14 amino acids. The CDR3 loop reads CAIRPQGPTDTQYF. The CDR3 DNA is TGTGCCATCAGGCCCCAGGGGCCCACAGATACGCAGTATTTT.

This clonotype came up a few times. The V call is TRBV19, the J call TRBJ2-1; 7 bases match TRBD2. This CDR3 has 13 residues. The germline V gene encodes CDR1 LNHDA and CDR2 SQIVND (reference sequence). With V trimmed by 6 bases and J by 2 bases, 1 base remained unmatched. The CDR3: CASSRGAYNEQFF. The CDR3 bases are TGTGCCAGTAGCCGGGGGGCCTACAATGAGCAGTTCTTC. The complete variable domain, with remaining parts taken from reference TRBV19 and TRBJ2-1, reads DGGITQSPKYLFRKEGQNVTLSCEQNLNHDAMYWYRQDPGQGLRLIYYSQIVNDFQKGDIAEGYSVSREKKESFPLTVTSAQKNPTAFYLCASSRGAYNEQFFGPGTRLTVL.

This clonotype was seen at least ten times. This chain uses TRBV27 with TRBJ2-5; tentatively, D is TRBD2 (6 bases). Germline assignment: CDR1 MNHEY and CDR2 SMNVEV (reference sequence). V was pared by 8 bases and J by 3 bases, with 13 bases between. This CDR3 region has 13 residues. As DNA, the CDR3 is TGTGCCAGCTCCGGCGGCGGGGAAGAGACCCAGTACTTC. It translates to CASSGGGEETQYF.

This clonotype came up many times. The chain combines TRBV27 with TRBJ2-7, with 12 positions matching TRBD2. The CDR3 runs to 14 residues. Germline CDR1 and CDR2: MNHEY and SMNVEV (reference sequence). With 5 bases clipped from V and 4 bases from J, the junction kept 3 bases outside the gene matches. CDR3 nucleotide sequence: TGTGCCAGCAGTCTAGCGGGAGGGCCATACGAGCAGTACTTC. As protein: CASSLAGGPYEQYF.

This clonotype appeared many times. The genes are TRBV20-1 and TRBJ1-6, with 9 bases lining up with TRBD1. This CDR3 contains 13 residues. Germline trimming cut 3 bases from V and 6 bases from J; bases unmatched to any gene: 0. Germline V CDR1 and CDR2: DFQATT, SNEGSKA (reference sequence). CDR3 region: CSARDRGNSPLHF. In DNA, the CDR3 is TGCAGTGCTAGGGACAGGGGTAATTCACCCCTCCACTTT.

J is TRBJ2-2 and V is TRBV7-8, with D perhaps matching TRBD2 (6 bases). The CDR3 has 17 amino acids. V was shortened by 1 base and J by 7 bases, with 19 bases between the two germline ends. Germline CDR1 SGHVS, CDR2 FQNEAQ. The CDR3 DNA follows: TGTGCCAGCAGCTTAGTCGGAGGACGGCGGGGCGGCGGGGAGCTGTTTTTT. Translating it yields CASSLVGGRRGGGELFF.

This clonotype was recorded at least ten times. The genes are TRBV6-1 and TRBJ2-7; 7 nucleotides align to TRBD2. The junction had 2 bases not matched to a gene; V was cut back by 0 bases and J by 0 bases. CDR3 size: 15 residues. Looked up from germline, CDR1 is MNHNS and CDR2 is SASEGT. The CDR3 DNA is TGTGCCAGCAGTGAAGCTAGCGGGTCCTCCTACGAGCAGTACTTC. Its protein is CASSEASGSSYEQYF.

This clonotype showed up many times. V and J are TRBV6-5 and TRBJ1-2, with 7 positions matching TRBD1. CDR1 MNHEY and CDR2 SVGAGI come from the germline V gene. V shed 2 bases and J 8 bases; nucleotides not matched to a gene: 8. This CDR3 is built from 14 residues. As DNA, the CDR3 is TGTGCCAGCAGTTACGCAGACAGGGTAGGGGGCTACACCTTC. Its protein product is CASSYADRVGGYTF.

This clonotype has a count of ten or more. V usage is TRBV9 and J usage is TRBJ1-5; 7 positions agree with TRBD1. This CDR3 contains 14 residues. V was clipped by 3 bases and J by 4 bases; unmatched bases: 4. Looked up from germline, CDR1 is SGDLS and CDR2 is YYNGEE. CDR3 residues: CASSAQQGNQPQHF. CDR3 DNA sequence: TGTGCCAGCAGCGCCCAACAGGGGAATCAGCCCCAGCATTTT.

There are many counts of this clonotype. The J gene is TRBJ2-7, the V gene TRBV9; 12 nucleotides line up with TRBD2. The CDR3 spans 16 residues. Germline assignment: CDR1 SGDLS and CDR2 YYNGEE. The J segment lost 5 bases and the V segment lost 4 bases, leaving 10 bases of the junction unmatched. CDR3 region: CASSPRLAGAYHEQYF. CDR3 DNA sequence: TGTGCCAGCAGCCCTCGACTAGCGGGAGCTTACCACGAGCAGTACTTC. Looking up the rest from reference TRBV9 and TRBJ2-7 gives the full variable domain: DSGVTQTPKHLITATGQRVTLRCSPRSGDLSVYWYQQSLDQGLQFLIQYYNGEERAKGNILERFSAQQFPDLHSELNLSSLELGDSALYFCASSPRLAGAYHEQYFGPGTRLTVT.

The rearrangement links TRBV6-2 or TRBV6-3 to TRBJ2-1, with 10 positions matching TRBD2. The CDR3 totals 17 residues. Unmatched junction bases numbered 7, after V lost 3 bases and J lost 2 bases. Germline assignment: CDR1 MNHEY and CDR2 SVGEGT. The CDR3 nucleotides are TGTGCCAGCAGTTATTCCTCAGCGGGAGGGGCCTACAATGAGCAGTTCTTC. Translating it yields CASSYSSAGGAYNEQFF.

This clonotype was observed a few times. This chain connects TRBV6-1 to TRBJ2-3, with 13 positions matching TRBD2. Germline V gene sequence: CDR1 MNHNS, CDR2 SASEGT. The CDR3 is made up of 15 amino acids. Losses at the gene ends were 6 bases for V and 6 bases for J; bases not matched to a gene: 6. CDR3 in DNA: TGTGCCAGCAGCCAACTAGCGGGGGGGCGGGATACGCAGTATTTT. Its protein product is CASSQLAGGRDTQYF.

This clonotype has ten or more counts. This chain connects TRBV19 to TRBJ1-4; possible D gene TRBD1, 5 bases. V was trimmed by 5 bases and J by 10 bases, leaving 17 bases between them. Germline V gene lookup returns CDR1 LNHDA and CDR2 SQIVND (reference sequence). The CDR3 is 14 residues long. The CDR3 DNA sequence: TGTGCCAGTAGTCGCGGCATTGATGGGGGAAAACTGTTTTTT. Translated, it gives CASSRGIDGGKLFF.

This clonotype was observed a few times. CDR3 sequence: CASSMGTGDNEQFF. The CDR3 DNA reads as TGTGCCAGTAGTATGGGGACAGGGGATAATGAGCAGTTCTTC. The chain uses TRBV19 and TRBJ2-1, with TRBD1 matching 10 bases. Germline loops: CDR1 LNHDA, CDR2 SQIVND (reference sequence). The V segment lost 3 bases and the J segment 7 bases; nucleotides outside the gene matches: 3. This CDR3 has 14 residues.

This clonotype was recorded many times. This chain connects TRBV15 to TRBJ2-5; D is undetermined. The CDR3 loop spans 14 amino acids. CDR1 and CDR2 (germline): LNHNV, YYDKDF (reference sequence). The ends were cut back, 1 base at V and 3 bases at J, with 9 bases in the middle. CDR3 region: CATSRVSVKETQYF. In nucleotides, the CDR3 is TGTGCCACCAGCAGAGTCAGCGTAAAAGAGACCCAGTACTTC.

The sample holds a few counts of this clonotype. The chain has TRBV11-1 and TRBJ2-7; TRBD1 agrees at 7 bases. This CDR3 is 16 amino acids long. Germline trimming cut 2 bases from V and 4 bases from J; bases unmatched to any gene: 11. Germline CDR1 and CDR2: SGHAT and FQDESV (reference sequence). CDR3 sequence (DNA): TGTGCCAGCAGCTTATATGAGGGGGCCAGTCAATACGAGCAGTACTTC. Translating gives CASSLYEGASQYEQYF.

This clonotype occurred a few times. DNA for the CDR3: TGTGCCAGCAGCCAGATCTCCTACAATGAGCAGTTCTTC. Protein product: CASSQISYNEQFF. The rearrangement links TRBV14 to TRBJ2-1; D unresolved. Trimming removed 3 bases from V and 0 bases from J, with 3 bases in between. CDR1 and CDR2 (germline): SGHDN, FVKESK. This CDR3 region has 13 residues.

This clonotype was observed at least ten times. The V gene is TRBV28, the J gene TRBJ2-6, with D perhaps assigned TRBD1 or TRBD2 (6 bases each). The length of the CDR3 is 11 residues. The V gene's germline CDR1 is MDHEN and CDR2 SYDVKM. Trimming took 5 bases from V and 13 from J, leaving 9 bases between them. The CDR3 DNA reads TGTGCCAGCAGTATAGGGGGGGTCCTGACTTTC. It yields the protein CASSIGGVLTF.

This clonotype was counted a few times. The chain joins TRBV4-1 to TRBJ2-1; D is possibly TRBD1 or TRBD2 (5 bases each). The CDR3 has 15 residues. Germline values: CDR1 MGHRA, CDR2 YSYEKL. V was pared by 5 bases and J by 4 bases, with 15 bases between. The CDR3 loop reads CASSWGGGSYNEQFF. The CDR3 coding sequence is TGCGCCAGCAGCTGGGGTGGGGGATCGTACAATGAGCAGTTCTTC.